The 9 T cell receptor beta chains below all came from one sample that was sequenced in a study of T cell changes during pregnancy in multiple sclerosis. Sequenced by immunoSEQ multiplex PCR; TCRdb stores in-frame clones only, minus some. Counted here are nearly 40,000 clones, just over 90% occurring once; the ten biggest clones make up 0.7% to 1%. The sequences come from CD4+ T cells from peripheral blood mononuclear cells, collected in the third trimester of pregnancy. The receptors stem from a female donor with multiple sclerosis, enrolled in a pregnancy study.

The J gene is TRBJ1-1, the V gene TRBV7-2, with D possibly being TRBD1 (6 bases). The ends were cut back, 5 bases at V and 5 bases at J, with 15 bases in the middle. The germline V gene encodes CDR1 SGHTA and CDR2 FQGNSA. This CDR3 contains 14 residues. CDR3: CASSTRTAGTEAFF. CDR3 sequence (DNA): TGTGCCAGCAGCACCCGGACAGCGGGGACTGAAGCTTTCTTT.

The CDR3 DNA is TGTGCCAGCAGCTTACGACAGGGGTCAACTGAAGCTTTCTTT. It yields the protein CASSLRQGSTEAFF. V is TRBV7-9 and J is TRBJ1-1; TRBD1 matches at 8 bases. There are 14 residues in the CDR3. V lost 2 bases, J lost 5 bases, and 4 bases stayed unmatched. CDR1 is SEHNR and CDR2 is FQNEAQ in the germline V gene (reference sequence).

By share of the sample, this clone is medium-sized. The chain is built from TRBV10-3 and TRBJ1-1, with D perhaps TRBD1 (5 bases). The germline V gene has CDR1 ENHRY and CDR2 SYGVKD. Trimming cost V 6 bases and J 5 bases, with 13 bases left between them. The length of the CDR3 is 13 residues. CDR3 loop: CAIRGGEGTEAFF. In DNA, the CDR3 is TGTGCCATCAGAGGTGGGGAGGGGACTGAAGCTTTCTTT.

V gene TRBV19 combines with J gene TRBJ2-3, with TRBD2 matching over 10 bases. CDR3 length equals 15 residues. Germline CDR1 LNHDA, CDR2 SQIVND (reference sequence). The V segment lost 5 bases and the J segment 6 bases; nucleotides outside the gene matches: 8. The CDR3: CASSPIAGGADTQYF. The CDR3 region has the DNA TGTGCCAGTAGTCCCATAGCGGGAGGTGCGGATACGCAGTATTTT.

This sequence joins TRBV10-1 and TRBJ1-4, with unresolved D. This CDR3 is built from 13 residues. V was shortened by 6 bases and J by 6 bases, with 11 bases between the two germline ends. Looked up from germline, CDR1 is WNHNN and CDR2 is SYGVQD (reference sequence). The CDR3: CASSPRSDEKLFF. CDR3 coding DNA: TGCGCCAGCAGCCCACGGTCGGATGAAAAACTGTTTTTT.

This clone was recorded once. The chain has TRBV2 and TRBJ1-2, with 9 bases matching TRBD1. V gave up 5 bases and J gave up 0 bases; unmatched junction bases: 4. Germline CDR1 and CDR2: SNHLY and FYNNEI. This CDR3 is built from 15 residues. This CDR3 reads CASSHRDRANYGYTF. The CDR3 nucleotides read TGTGCCAGCAGTCACCGGGACAGGGCTAACTATGGCTACACCTTC.

The chain employs TRBV5-1 and TRBJ2-2; D gene uncertain. CDR3 length: 13 residues. V lost 4 bases, J lost 3 bases, and 7 bases lay in between. Germline lookup yields CDR1 SGHRS and CDR2 YFSETQ. The CDR3 reads CASSGLDTGELFF. The CDR3 region has the DNA TGCGCCAGCAGCGGGCTTGACACCGGGGAGCTGTTTTTT.

The genes are TRBV6-5 and TRBJ2-2, with D unclear. CDR3 length equals 14 residues. The V gene lost 0 bases and the J gene lost 7 bases, with 9 bases spanning the gap. Germline V gives CDR1 MNHEY, CDR2 SVGAGI. CDR3 in DNA: TGTGCCAGCAGTTACTCGAGGAAACACGGGGAGCTGTTTTTT. Its translation is CASSYSRKHGELFF.

This clone showed up just once. The chain combines TRBV30 with TRBJ2-3; TRBD2 matches 8 bases. Germline V gives CDR1 GTSNPN, CDR2 SVGIG (reference sequence). Trimming took 2 bases from V and 8 from J; bases not matched to a gene: 6. This CDR3 is built from 13 residues. The CDR3 bases are TGTGCCTGGAGTCGGCGGGAGGACGGTACGCAGTATTTT. This codes for CAWSRREDGTQYF.